These 28 T cell receptor beta chains came from one sample sequenced in a study of blood T cells in healthy people across ages. A J-beta primer mix and a sample-barcoded 5' primer were used in a second PCR of about 7 to 12 cycles. From the 5' RACE reads, TCRdb called clonotypes with MiXCR, one entry per CDR3 protein. Of some 900,000 distinct CDR3 sequences in the sample, around 46% are singletons; the top ten hold about an eighth. The sample comprised blood. The source is a man aged 30-40 years in good health.

The V gene is TRBV5-1, the J gene TRBJ1-4, with D maybe TRBD1 (5 bases). The germline gives CDR1 SGHRS, CDR2 YFSETQ. The CDR3 extends over 16 amino acids. V dropped 0 bases and J dropped 2 bases, with 11 bases sitting between them. The CDR3 region is CASSLGRAPTNEKLFF. The DNA of the CDR3 is TGCGCCAGCAGCTTGGGCAGGGCCCCGACTAATGAAAAACTGTTTTTT. Full variable domain (rest looked up from reference TRBV5-1 and TRBJ1-4): KAGVTQTPRYLIKTRGQQVTLSCSPISGHRSVSWYQQTPGQGLQFLFEYFSETQRNKGNFPGRFSGRQFSNSRSEMNVSTLELGDSALYLCASSLGRAPTNEKLFFGSGTQLSVL.

V and J are TRBV4-2 and TRBJ2-3, with D possibly called TRBD1 or TRBD2 (6 bases each). CDR3 length: 17 amino acids. CDR1 is LGHNA and CDR2 is YNFKEQ in the germline V gene. V dropped 0 bases and J dropped 4 bases, with 17 bases sitting between them. The CDR3, as DNA: TGTGCCAGCAGCCAAGATCCCGACGGGGGCGTCGCAGATACGCAGTATTTT. Translation: CASSQDPDGGVADTQYF.

With respect to this clonotype: An end of the junction does not agree with germline; a read error may underlie this. This chain connects TRBV7-8 to TRBJ1-1; no firm D call. Germline V gene data show CDR1 as SGHVS and CDR2 as FQNEAQ. This CDR3 spans 14 amino acids. CDR3 protein: CTSSSGRSLPEAFF. For the CDR3, the DNA is TGTACCAGCAGCTCCGGGAGATCCCTCCCTGAAGCTTTCTTT. The complete variable domain, with remaining parts taken from reference TRBV7-8 and TRBJ1-1, reads GAGVSQSPRYKVAKRGQDVALRCDPISGHVSLFWYQQALGQGPEFLTYFQNEAQLDKSGLPSDRFFAERPEGSVSTLKIQRTQQEDSAVYLCTSSSGRSLPEAFFGQGTRLTVV.

This clonotype was detected only a few times. V gene TRBV20-1 combines with J gene TRBJ2-5; D call uncertain. V dropped 0 bases and J dropped 5 bases, with 7 bases sitting between them. This CDR3 is 12 amino acids long. Germline V lookup: CDR1 DFQATT, CDR2 SNEGSKA (reference sequence). The CDR3 coding sequence is TGCAGTGCTAGAGACGGCTGGGAGACCCAGTACTTC. Amino acid sequence: CSARDGWETQYF.

To note about this clonotype: A read error may produce the germline difference seen at one junction end. The rearrangement joins TRBV4-3 to TRBJ2-1, with TRBD2 as a possible D gene (6 bases). Germline CDR1 reads LGHNA; CDR2 reads YSLEER. The CDR3 consists of 14 residues. CDR3 residues: CTSSESTSRDEQFF. CDR3 nucleotide sequence: TGCACCAGCAGCGAATCGACTAGTAGGGATGAGCAGTTCTTC.

This clonotype was recorded a few times. The chain combines TRBV7-3 with TRBJ1-1; D gene uncertain. Per germline, CDR1 SGHTA and CDR2 FQGTGA. The CDR3 is made up of 14 amino acids. Trimming took 6 bases from V and 0 from J, leaving 11 bases between them. The CDR3 sequence: CASSQDGMNTEAFF. CDR3 nucleotide sequence: TGTGCCAGCAGTCAGGACGGTATGAACACTGAAGCTTTCTTT.

This clonotype came up once. A junction boundary mismatches the germline segment, possibly from a read error. The chain combines TRBV4-1 with TRBJ2-3, with a weak D call TRBD2 (5 bases). Germline V gene lookup returns CDR1 MGHRA and CDR2 YSYEKL. The CDR3 has 19 residues. The CDR3 reads CASSPMADTRLPSTDTRYF. In nucleotides, the CDR3 is TGCGCCAGCAGTCCAATGGCTGACACCCGCCTTCCTAGCACAGATACGCGGTATTTT.

The gene calls are TRBV10-3 and TRBJ1-2; D is uncertain. This CDR3 spans 15 amino acids. Trimming left V 10 bases short and J 0 bases short, with 18 bases between. The V gene's germline CDR1 is ENHRY and CDR2 SYGVKD. In nucleotides, the CDR3 is TGTGCCACCCAGCGGTTTGGGGAGTCTAACTATGGCTACACCTTC. It specifies CATQRFGESNYGYTF.

The V gene is TRBV6-5, the J gene TRBJ2-5; tentative D call: TRBD1 (7 bases). CDR3 length equals 14 residues. Trimming took 5 bases from V and 5 from J, leaving 15 bases between them. Germline values: CDR1 MNHEY, CDR2 SVGAGI. The CDR3 nucleotides are TGTGCCAGCAGTCAGGGGGGTGGGGGGGAGACCCAGTACTTC. It specifies CASSQGGGGETQYF.

V and J are TRBV12-3 or TRBV12-4 and TRBJ2-1; perhaps TRBD2 as D (5 bases). This CDR3 is built from 11 residues. V lost 8 bases and J lost 5, with 7 bases in between. The CDR3 spells CASPLDNEQFF. The DNA of the CDR3 is TGTGCCAGCCCACTAGACAATGAGCAGTTCTTC.

The CDR3 DNA sequence: TGCGCCAGCAGCCAAGTCCGCGCGGAGGGGAGTGAAAAACTGTTTTTT. Its protein product is CASSQVRAEGSEKLFF. This rearrangement joins TRBV4-1 to TRBJ1-4; perhaps TRBD1 as D (5 bases). This CDR3 comprises 16 residues. Germline V CDR1 and CDR2: MGHRA, YSYEKL. V dropped 1 base and J dropped 7 bases, with 16 bases sitting between them.

V gene TRBV9 combines with J gene TRBJ1-5; no definite D call. Deletions cut 0 bases from V and 1 base from J, with 5 bases between. This CDR3 comprises 14 residues. Germline V lookup: CDR1 SGDLS, CDR2 YYNGEE. In DNA, the CDR3 is TGTGCCAGCAGCGTAGACGCAAGCAATCAGCCCCAGCATTTT. This gives the protein CASSVDASNQPQHF.

The V and J genes are TRBV25-1 and TRBJ2-5; D might be TRBD1 or TRBD2, each matching 6 bases. Trimming stripped 1 base from V and 4 bases from J, with 16 bases between. The CDR3 extends over 16 amino acids. CDR1 is MGHDK, CDR2 SYGVNS, per germline. The CDR3 nucleotides read TGTGCCAGCAGTGAATTCGATCGGGGGCGCGGAGAGACCCAGTACTTC. Encoded protein: CASSEFDRGRGETQYF.

J is TRBJ1-2 and V is TRBV28; 7 bases agree with TRBD1. This CDR3 is built from 17 residues. CDR1 and CDR2 from the germline V gene are MDHEN and SYDVKM. Germline trimming cut 6 bases from V and 0 bases from J; bases unmatched to any gene: 13. CDR3: CASRNRAYRGPNYGYTF. The DNA for the CDR3 is TGTGCCAGCAGAAACCGAGCGTACAGGGGCCCTAACTATGGCTACACCTTC.

Comments on this clonotype: Germline is not matched at one junction end, which may reflect a read error. The genes are TRBV6-5 and TRBJ2-3; D remains unclear. CDR3 size: 13 residues. Germline CDR1 is MNHEY and CDR2 is SVGAGI. The CDR3 here is CTSSFHSTDTQYF. The CDR3 region has the DNA TGTACCAGCAGTTTCCATAGCACAGATACGCAGTATTTT.

The J gene is TRBJ2-5, the V gene TRBV5-1; 13 bases align to TRBD2. Germline trimming cut 3 bases from V and 1 base from J; bases unmatched to any gene: 9. This CDR3 has 18 residues. The germline gives CDR1 SGHRS, CDR2 YFSETQ. CDR3 loop: CASSSGLAGALLQETQYF. CDR3 nucleotide sequence: TGCGCCAGCAGCTCCGGACTAGCGGGGGCGCTTCTCCAAGAGACCCAGTACTTC.

This chain connects TRBV6-5 to TRBJ1-1, with D unclear. Trimming left V 2 bases short and J 0 bases short, with 4 bases between. There are 13 residues in the CDR3. Germline V gene sequence: CDR1 MNHEY, CDR2 SVGAGI. The CDR3 reads CASSYTVNTEAFF. The CDR3 nucleotides are TGTGCCAGCAGTTACACGGTGAACACTGAAGCTTTCTTT.

The CDR3 nucleotides read TGTGCCAGCAGCAAACAAGTGTGGAACACTGAAGCTTTCTTT. Its translation is CASSKQVWNTEAFF. This chain uses TRBV21-1 with TRBJ1-1. TRBV21-1 is noted as a pseudogene. The CDR3 loop spans 14 amino acids.

The rearrangement uses TRBV12-3 or TRBV12-4 and TRBJ2-5; 7 bases match TRBD1. The J call is uncertain, as TRBJ2-7 better fits the DNA end. The CDR3 contains 13 residues. The chain's CDR3 is CASSRGLPHEQYF. The CDR3, as DNA: TGTGCCAGCAGTAGGGGGCTGCCCCACGAGCAGTACTTC.

This clonotype has a single count. The CDR3 nucleotides read TGTGCCAGCAGCTTAGCGCGCCTCGGCGAAGGGAATGAGCAGTTCTTC. Protein: CASSLARLGEGNEQFF. J is TRBJ2-1 and V is TRBV7-2; the D is unclear. This CDR3 is 16 amino acids long. V was shortened by 0 bases and J by 7 bases, with 16 bases between the two germline ends. CDR1 and CDR2 (germline): SGHTA, FQGNSA.

With respect to this clonotype: Just one base apart from a much larger clone, this may be a read error. The chain joins TRBV24-1 to TRBJ2-5, with 9 bases that match TRBD1. The end of the DNA fits TRBJ2-1 better, so the J call may be wrong. This CDR3 is 15 amino acids long. Germline CDR1 is KGHDR and CDR2 is SFDVKD. The DNA for the CDR3 is TGTGCCACCAGTGATGCACAGGGGGCCCAAGAGACCCAGTTCTTC. Amino acid sequence: CATSDAQGAQETQFF.

This clonotype was seen more than once but under ten times. The chain joins TRBV7-2 to TRBJ2-1; a possible D gene is TRBD2 (6 bases). In germline, CDR1 is SGHTA, CDR2 FQGNSA. The CDR3 length is 15 residues. Trimming stripped 5 bases from V and 6 bases from J, with 17 bases between. In DNA, the CDR3 is TGTGCCAGCAGCGTCGACGGAGGGGCTCTCAATGAGCAGTTCTTC. This codes for CASSVDGGALNEQFF.

This clonotype appeared a few times. The V call is TRBV4-1, the J call TRBJ2-1, with 8 positions matching TRBD1. V shed 0 bases, J shed 5 bases, and the junction held 9 bases outside the gene matches. The CDR3 covers 17 residues. Germline V lookup: CDR1 MGHRA, CDR2 YSYEKL. The CDR3 loop is CASSQEMAHRGDNEQFF. In nucleotides, the CDR3 is TGCGCCAGCAGCCAAGAAATGGCTCACAGGGGGGACAATGAGCAGTTCTTC.

Details on this clonotype: This may be a read error, as it is one base from a much larger clone. V gene TRBV12-3 or TRBV12-4 combines with J gene TRBJ2-1; TRBD1 matches at 10 bases. The CDR3 contains 15 residues. J lost 13 bases, V lost 4 bases, and 13 bases had no gene match. Here the CDR3 DNA reads TGTGCCAGCAGTTCCCGACAGGGGGCTGGAGAGACCCAGTTCTTC. Residues: CASSSRQGAGETQFF.

This rearrangement joins TRBV7-9 to TRBJ1-5; D not resolved. Germline V gives CDR1 SEHNR, CDR2 FQNEAQ (reference sequence). V was trimmed by 5 bases and J by 3 bases, leaving 8 bases between them. This CDR3 is 13 amino acids long. DNA of the CDR3: TGTGCCAGCAGCACCCACCCCAATCAGCCCCAGCATTTT. Amino acids: CASSTHPNQPQHF.

The CDR3 region has the DNA TGTGCCATCAGTGGGTCTAGCGGGGTCACCTACGAGCAGTACTTC. Protein: CAISGSSGVTYEQYF. The rearrangement joins TRBV10-3 to TRBJ2-7; 9 nucleotides agree with TRBD2. Germline CDR1 reads ENHRY; CDR2 reads SYGVKD. The V gene end was trimmed by 4 bases and the J gene end by 2 bases; junction bases not matched to a gene: 6. The CDR3 length is 15 residues.

This clonotype has a handful of counts. The chain uses TRBV10-3 and TRBJ2-3; 10 bases map to TRBD1. CDR1 ENHRY and CDR2 SYGVKD come from the germline V gene. CDR3 length: 15 amino acids. The J segment lost 7 bases and the V segment lost 7 bases, leaving 11 bases of the junction unmatched. CDR3 sequence reads: CAINGQTGGANTQYF. The CDR3 DNA sequence: TGTGCCATCAATGGGCAGACAGGGGGCGCAAATACGCAGTATTTT.

This clonotype has more than one count but fewer than ten. The chain has TRBV18 and TRBJ2-1; 10 bases agree with TRBD1. V was pared by 2 bases and J by 7 bases, with 8 bases of the junction left unmatched. This CDR3 is 16 amino acids long. Germline loops: CDR1 KGHSH, CDR2 LQKENI. The CDR3 is CASSPMPGTGENEQFF. The CDR3 DNA reads as TGTGCCAGCTCACCAATGCCCGGGACAGGGGAAAATGAGCAGTTCTTC.